This TCR beta chain came from a study of blood T cell repertoires in COVID-19. Across the whole study: The United States, Italy and Spain were the sources of the acute and convalescent COVID-19 samples. The cDNA or gDNA used as material had been derived from T cells, B-cell-depleted T cells, or PBMCs.

In germline, CDR1 is MDHEN, CDR2 SYDVKM. The V gene lost 5 bases and the J gene lost 8 bases, with 13 bases spanning the gap. The CDR3 is made up of 12 amino acids. Per the original data handling: Estimation of nucleated cell counts relied on the amplification of reference gene primers. Clones were read by immunoSEQ multiplex PCR, and TCRdb kept only the in-frame ones, dropping some. From that table come the V and J calls and clone size; the DNA was used to work out D and trimming. Of around 68,000 clones in the sample, approximately 92% are singletons; the top ten hold 8% to 10%. This TCR was sampled from a man aged 50 to 59 with active COVID-19. Sequenced material: peripheral blood. This chain connects TRBV28 to TRBJ2-7; no clear D gene. This CDR3 is CASSQPQVQQYF. CDR3 DNA sequence: TGTGCCAGCAGTCAACCCCAGGTGCAGCAGTACTTC.